This TCR beta chain is from a study of blood T cell repertoires in COVID-19. Per the germline V gene, CDR1 is SEHNR and CDR2 is FQNEAQ (reference sequence). Deletions cut 5 bases from V and 7 bases from J, with 12 bases between. CDR3 size: 14 residues. Data came from immunoSEQ multiplex PCR; TCRdb stores just in-frame clones and leaves some out. The data hold about 250,000 clones, with around 88% observed a single time. This receptor was obtained from a man aged 35 to 55 with active or convalescent COVID-19. The source material was peripheral blood. The J gene is TRBJ1-6, the V gene TRBV7-9; the D is unclear. The CDR3 is CASSQRDRNSPLHF. The CDR3 nucleotides read TGTGCCAGCAGCCAGAGGGATCGGAATTCACCCCTCCACTTT.